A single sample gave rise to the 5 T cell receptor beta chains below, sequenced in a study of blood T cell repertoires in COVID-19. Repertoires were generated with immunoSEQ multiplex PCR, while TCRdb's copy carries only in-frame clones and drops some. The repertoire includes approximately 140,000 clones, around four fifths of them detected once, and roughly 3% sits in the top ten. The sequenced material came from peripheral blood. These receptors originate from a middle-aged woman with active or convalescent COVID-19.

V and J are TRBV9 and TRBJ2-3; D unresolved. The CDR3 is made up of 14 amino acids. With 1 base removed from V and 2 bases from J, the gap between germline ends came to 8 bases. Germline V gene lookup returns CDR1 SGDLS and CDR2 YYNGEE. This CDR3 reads CASSVTRVTDTQYF. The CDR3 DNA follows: TGTGCCAGCAGCGTAACCCGGGTCACAGATACGCAGTATTTT.

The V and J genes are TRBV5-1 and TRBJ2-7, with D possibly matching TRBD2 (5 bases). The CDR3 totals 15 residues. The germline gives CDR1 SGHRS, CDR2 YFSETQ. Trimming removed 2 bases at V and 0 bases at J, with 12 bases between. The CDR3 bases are TGCGCCAGCAGCTTTAACTCGGGGAGCTCCTACGAGCAGTACTTC. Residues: CASSFNSGSSYEQYF.

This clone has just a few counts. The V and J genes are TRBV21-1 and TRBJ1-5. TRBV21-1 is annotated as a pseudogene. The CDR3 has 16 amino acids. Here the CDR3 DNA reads TGTGCCAGTTCCGCAGGGAGGACGAGGAGCAATCAGCCCCAGCATTTT. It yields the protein CASSAGRTRSNQPQHF.

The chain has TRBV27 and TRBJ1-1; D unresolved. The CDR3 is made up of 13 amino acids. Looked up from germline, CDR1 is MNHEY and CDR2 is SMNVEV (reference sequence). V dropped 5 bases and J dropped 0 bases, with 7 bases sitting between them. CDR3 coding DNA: TGTGCCAGCAGTCCCCAGATGAACACTGAAGCTTTCTTT. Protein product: CASSPQMNTEAFF.

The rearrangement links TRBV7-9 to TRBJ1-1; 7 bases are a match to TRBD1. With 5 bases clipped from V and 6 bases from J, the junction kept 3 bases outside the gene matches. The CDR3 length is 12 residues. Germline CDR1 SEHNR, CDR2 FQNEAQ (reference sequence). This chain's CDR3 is CASSPDRAEAFF. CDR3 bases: TGTGCCAGCAGCCCCGACAGGGCTGAAGCTTTCTTT. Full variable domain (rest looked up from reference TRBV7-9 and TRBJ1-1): DTGVSQNPRHKITKRGQNVTFRCDPISEHNRLYWYRQTLGQGPEFLTYFQNEAQLEKSRLLSDRFSAERPKGSFSTLEIQRTEQGDSAMYLCASSPDRAEAFFGQGTRLTVV.